This T cell receptor (beta chain) is from a study of T cells after yellow fever vaccination. Overall study results and limits: A weaker but faster secondary response was observed, peaking on day 5 versus 15.

This clonotype was seen ten or more times. Its antigen remains unidentified. The CDR3 runs 16 residues. V trimming: 4 bases; J trimming: 7 bases; junction bases outside the gene matches: 15. In germline, CDR1 is SGHRS, CDR2 YFSETQ. UMIs were added to TCR cDNA along with a universal primer site when it was made by 5'RACE template switching. TCRdb passed the 5' RACE reads through MiXCR, listing each CDR3 protein once. This sample has around 120,000 distinct CDR3 sequences, with around 7.2% found just once. The TCR originated in a man aged 18-30 years who received the YFV17D yellow fever vaccine. Specimen: CD4+ T cells sorted from PBMCs, collected roughly seven weeks after the first yellow fever vaccination. This chain uses TRBV5-1 with TRBJ1-2; 8 positions match TRBD1. The CDR3 nucleotides read TGCGCCAGCAGCAGCGCGGGACAGGTGGTTAGCGGTGGCTACACCTTC. This gives the protein CASSSAGQVVSGGYTF.